This T cell receptor (beta chain) stems from a study of CD8 T cells in ankylosing spondylitis. Overall study results and limits: The clones that were linked to disease were reported to be significantly enriched in matched synovial fluid samples from ankylosing spondylitis patients. Among TCR beta sequences, a motif of roughly 8 highly homologous variants appeared characteristic of ankylosing spondylitis blood.

There are 18 residues in the CDR3. Trimming took 0 bases from V and 3 from J, leaving 18 bases between them. Germline V gene lookup returns CDR1 LGHNA and CDR2 YSLEER. Details on this clonotype: Its target is not known.

TCR beta libraries were made by quantitative 5'-RACE with molecular barcodes. TCRdb reprocessed the 5' RACE reads via MiXCR and lists one record per CDR3 protein. The repertoire holds 160,000 or so distinct CDR3 sequences, roughly 10% seen once, with over 12% in the top ten. This sequence joins TRBV4-3 and TRBJ2-1; D unclear. What was sequenced was blood, either unsorted or a sorted T cell fraction (not recorded which). This sequence was found in a female donor with ankylosing spondylitis or in good health (not recorded which). The CDR3 region is CASSQDPPLTGYYNEQFF. CDR3 in DNA: TGCGCCAGCAGCCAAGATCCCCCCCTGACTGGCTACTACAATGAGCAGTTCTTC.